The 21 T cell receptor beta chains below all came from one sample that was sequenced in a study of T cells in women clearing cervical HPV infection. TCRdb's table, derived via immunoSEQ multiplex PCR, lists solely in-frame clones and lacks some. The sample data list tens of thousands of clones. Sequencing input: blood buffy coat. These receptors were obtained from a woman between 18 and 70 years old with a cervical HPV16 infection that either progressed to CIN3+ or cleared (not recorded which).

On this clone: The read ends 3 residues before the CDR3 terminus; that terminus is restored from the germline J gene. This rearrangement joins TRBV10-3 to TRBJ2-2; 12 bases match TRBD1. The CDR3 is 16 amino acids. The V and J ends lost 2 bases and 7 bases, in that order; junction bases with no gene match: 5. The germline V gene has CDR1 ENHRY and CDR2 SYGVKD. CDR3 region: CAISEPGQGADGELFF. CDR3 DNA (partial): TGTGCCATCAGTGAGCCGGGACAGGGGGCCGACGGGGAG.

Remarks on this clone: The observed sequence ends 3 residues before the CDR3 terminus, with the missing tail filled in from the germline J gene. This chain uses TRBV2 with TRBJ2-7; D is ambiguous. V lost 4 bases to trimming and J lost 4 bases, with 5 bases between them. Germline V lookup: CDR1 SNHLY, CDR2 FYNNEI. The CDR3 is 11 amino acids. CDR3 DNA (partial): TGTGCCAGCAGTGCGCGGTACGAG. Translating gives CASSARYE. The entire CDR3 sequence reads CASSARYEQYF.

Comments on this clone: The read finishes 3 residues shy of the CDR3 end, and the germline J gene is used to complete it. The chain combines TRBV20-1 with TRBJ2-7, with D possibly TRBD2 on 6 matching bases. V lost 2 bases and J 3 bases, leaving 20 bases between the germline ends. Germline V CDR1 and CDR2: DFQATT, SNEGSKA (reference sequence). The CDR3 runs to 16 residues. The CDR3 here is CSARISSGTGHYEQYF. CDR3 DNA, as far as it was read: TGCAGTGCTAGAATCAGTTCCGGGACTGGTCACTACGAG.

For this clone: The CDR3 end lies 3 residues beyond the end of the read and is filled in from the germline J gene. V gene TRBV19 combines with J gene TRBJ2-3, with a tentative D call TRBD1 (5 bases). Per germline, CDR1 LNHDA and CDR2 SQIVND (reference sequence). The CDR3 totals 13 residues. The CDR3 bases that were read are TGTGCCAGTACTCAGGGTCTCCAAGAGACG. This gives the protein CASTQGLQET. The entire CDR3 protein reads CASTQGLQETQYF. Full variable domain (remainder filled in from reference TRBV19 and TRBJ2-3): DGGITQSPKYLFRKEGQNVTLSCEQNLNHDAMYWYRQDPGQGLRLIYYSQIVNDFQKGDIAEGYSVSREKKESFPLTVTSAQKNPTAFYLCASTQGLQETQYFGPGTRLTVL.

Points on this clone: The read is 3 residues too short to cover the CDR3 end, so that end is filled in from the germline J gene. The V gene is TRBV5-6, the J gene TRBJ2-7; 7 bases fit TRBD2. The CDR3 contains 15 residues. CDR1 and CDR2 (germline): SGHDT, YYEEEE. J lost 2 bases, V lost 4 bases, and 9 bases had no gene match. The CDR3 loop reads CASSPPGGIPYEQYF. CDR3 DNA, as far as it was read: TGTGCCAGCAGCCCCCCCGGGGGGATCCCCTACGAG.

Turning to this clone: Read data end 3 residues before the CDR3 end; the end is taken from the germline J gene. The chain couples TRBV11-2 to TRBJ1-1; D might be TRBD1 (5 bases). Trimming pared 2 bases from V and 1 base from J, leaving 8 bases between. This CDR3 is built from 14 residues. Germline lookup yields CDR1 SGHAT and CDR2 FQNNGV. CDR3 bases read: TGTGCCAGCAGCTTACAGGGAGGGAACACTGAA. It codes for CASSLQGGNTE. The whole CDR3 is CASSLQGGNTEAFF.

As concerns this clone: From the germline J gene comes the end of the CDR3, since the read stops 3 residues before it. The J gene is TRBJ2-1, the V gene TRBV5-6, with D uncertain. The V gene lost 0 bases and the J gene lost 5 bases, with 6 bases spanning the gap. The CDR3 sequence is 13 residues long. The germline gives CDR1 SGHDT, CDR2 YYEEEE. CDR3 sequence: CASSLVANNEQFF. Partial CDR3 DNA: TGTGCCAGCAGCTTGGTAGCTAACAATGAG.

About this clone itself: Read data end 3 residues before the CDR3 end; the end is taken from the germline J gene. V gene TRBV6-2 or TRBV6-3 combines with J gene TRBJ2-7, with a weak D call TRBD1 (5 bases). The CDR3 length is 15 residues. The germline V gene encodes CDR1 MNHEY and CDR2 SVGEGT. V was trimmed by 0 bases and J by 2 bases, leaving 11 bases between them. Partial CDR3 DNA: TGTGCCAGCAGTTACTCGGGCAGGGAAACCTACGAG. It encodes CASSYSGRETYE. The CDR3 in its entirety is CASSYSGRETYEQYF.

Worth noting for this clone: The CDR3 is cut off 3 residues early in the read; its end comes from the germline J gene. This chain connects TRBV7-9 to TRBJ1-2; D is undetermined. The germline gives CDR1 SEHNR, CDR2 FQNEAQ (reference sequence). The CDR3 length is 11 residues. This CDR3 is CASSLDYDYTF. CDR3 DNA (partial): TGTGCCAGCAGCTTAGACTACGAC.

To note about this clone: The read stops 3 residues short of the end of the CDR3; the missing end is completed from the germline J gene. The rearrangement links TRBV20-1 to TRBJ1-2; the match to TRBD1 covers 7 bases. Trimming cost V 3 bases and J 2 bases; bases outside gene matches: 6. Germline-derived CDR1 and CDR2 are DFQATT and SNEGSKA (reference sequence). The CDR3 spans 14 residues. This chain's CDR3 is CSASITTGNYGYTF. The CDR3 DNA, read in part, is TGCAGTGCTAGTATTACGACAGGGAACTATGGC.

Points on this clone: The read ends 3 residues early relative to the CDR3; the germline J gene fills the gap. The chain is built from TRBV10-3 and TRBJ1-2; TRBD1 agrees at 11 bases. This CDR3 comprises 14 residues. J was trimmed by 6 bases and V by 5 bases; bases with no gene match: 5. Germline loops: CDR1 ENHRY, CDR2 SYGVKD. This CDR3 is CAISPGQGENGYTF. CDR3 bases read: TGTGCCATCAGTCCGGGACAGGGGGAAAATGGC.

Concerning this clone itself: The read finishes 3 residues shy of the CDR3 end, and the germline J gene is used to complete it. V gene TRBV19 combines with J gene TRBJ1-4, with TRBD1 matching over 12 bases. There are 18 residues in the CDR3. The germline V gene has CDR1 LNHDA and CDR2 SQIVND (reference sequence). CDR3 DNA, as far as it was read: TGTGCCAGTGGCTTCCCGGGACAGGGGGCTACTGGGGCCAACGTA. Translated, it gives CASGFPGQGATGANV. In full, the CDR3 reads CASGFPGQGATGANVLFF. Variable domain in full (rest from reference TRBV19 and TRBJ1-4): DGGITQSPKYLFRKEGQNVTLSCEQNLNHDAMYWYRQDPGQGLRLIYYSQIVNDFQKGDIAEGYSVSREKKESFPLTVTSAQKNPTAFYLCASGFPGQGATGANVLFFGSGTQLSVL.

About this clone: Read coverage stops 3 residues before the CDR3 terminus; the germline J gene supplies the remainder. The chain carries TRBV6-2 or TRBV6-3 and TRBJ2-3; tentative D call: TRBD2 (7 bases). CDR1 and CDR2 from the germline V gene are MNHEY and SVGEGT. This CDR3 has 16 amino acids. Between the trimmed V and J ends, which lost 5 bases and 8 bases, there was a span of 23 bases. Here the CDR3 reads CASSGPGEGRVRTQYF. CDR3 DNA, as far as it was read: TGTGCCAGCAGTGGCCCAGGGGAGGGCCGAGTACGTACG.

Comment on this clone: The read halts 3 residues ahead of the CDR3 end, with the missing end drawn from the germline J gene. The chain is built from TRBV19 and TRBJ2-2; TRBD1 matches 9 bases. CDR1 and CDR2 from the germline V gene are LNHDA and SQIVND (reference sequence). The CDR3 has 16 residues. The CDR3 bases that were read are TGTGCCAGTAGTCCGACGGGACAGGGAGATGGATCACCG. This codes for CASSPTGQGDGSP. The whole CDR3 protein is CASSPTGQGDGSPLFF.

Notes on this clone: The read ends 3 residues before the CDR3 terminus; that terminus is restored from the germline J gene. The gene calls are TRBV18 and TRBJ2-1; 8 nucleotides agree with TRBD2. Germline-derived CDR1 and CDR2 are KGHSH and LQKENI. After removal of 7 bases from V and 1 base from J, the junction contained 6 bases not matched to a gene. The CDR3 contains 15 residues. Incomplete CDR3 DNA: TGTGCCAGCTACTCCGGCGGGGGGTCCTACAATGAG. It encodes CASYSGGGSYNE. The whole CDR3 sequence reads CASYSGGGSYNEQFF.

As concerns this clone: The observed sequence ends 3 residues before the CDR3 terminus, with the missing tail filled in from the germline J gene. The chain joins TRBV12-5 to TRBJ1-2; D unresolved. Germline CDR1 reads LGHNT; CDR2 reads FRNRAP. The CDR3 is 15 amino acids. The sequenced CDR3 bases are TGTGCTAGTGGTTCTCCGCTTACGAGCACAGATACC. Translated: CASGSPLTSTDT. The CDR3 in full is CASGSPLTSTDTYTF.

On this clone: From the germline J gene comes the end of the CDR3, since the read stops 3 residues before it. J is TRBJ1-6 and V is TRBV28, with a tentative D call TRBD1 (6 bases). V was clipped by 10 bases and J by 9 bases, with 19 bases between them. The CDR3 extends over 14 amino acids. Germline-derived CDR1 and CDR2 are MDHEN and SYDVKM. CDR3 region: CATTTGTFGSPLHF. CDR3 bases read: TGTGCCACCACGACCGGGACATTTGGTTCACCC.

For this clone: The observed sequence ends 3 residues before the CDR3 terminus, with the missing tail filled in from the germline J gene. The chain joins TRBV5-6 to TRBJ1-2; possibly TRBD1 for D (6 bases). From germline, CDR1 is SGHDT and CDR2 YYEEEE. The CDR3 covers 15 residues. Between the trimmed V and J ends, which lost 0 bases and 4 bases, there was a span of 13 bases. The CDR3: CASSLGDISLYGYTF. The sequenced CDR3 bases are TGTGCCAGCAGCTTGGGGGACATTAGCCTCTATGGC. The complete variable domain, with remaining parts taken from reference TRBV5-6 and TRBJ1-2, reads DAGVTQSPTHLIKTRGQQVTLRCSPKSGHDTVSWYQQALGQGPQFIFQYYEEEERQRGNFPDRFSGHQFPNYSSELNVNALLLGDSALYLCASSLGDISLYGYTFGSGTRLTVV.

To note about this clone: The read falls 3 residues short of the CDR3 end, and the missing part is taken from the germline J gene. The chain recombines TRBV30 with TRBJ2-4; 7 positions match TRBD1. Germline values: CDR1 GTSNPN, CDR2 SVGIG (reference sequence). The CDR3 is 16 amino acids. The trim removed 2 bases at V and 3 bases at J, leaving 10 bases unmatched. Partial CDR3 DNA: TGTGCCTGGAGTCGGGGACAGATTGAAAACAAAAACATT. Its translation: CAWSRGQIENKNI. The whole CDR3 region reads CAWSRGQIENKNIQYF.

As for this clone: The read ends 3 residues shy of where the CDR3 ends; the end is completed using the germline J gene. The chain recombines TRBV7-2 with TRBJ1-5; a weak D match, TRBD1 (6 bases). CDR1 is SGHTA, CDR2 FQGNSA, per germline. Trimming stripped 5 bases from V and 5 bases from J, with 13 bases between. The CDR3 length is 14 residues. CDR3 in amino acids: CASSPPGGYQPQHF. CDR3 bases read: TGTGCCAGCAGCCCCCCGGGGGGCTATCAGCCC.

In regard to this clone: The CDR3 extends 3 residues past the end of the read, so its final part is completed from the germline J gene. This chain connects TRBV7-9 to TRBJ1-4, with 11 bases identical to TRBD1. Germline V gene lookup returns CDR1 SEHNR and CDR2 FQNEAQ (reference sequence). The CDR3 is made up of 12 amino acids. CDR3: CASSWDRGELFF. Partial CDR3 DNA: TGTGCCAGCAGCTGGGACAGGGGGGAA.